This T cell receptor (beta chain) was sequenced in a study of shared clonotypes between healthy human individuals. On this clone itself: Antigen: not known.

The V gene end was trimmed by 4 bases and the J gene end by 2 bases; junction bases not matched to a gene: 12. This CDR3 has 17 residues. CDR1 SGHDT and CDR2 YYEEEE come from the germline V gene. Only CD45RO-negative cells positively selected for CCR7 counted as naive CD8 cells, so terminally differentiated effector memory CD45RA+ cells were excluded. Study conclusions and caveats: The donor pool, a small one, limited the genetic and exposure-history diversity represented. Investigators expected sequencing depth to affect clonotype sharing among donors. Sampling was confined to blood; repertoires within tissues likely differ.

Each PCR replicate from the sorted subsets contained around 200 ng DNA, which is tens of thousands of T cell genomes. The method was immunoSEQ multiplex PCR; TCRdb's version includes in-frame clones alone and lacks a portion of them. The table shows about 800,000 clones, with around 96% occurring only once. The sample consisted of naive CD8+ T cells sorted from blood. This TCR was recovered from a man aged 30 to 45 in good health. V usage is TRBV5-6 and J usage is TRBJ1-3; 7 bases fit TRBD1. CDR3 region: CASSRDRGRGPGNTIYF. The CDR3 nucleotides are TGTGCCAGCAGCCGGGACAGAGGCCGGGGGCCTGGAAACACCATATATTTT.